This T cell receptor beta chain came from a study of blood T cell repertoires in COVID-19 (dated by TCRdb to about 2020). Notes on the research overall: Samples from collaborators originated in the United States, Italy and Spain and spanned both the acute and convalescent phases of COVID-19. The samples were drawn from two sources: the first 160 participants of the ongoing ImmuneRACE study, and over 950 subjects contributed by 6 global collaborators. Sample metadata almost always included a de-identified subject ID, COVID-19 status, age in years and sex. The material from the prospective study consisted of cDNA or gDNA derived from T cells, B-cell-depleted T cells, or PBMCs. Deeply sampled blood TCRbeta repertoires from subjects exposed to, actively infected with, or recovered from COVID-19 were included in the dataset. Where available, HLA class I and class II types were taken from metadata supplied by the sample provider and were not determined by assay-based typing. The repertoires were released in a freely available public database intended as a resource for research on the immune response to SARS-CoV-2.

Whole blood was collected in K2EDTA tubes by collaborating institutions according to the institutions' own protocols. For TCRbeta analysis, collaborators shipped samples as frozen whole blood, isolated PBMCs, or DNA extracted from either of those sample types. CDR1 and CDR2, looked up from the germline V gene, are SGHVS and FQNEAQ. The germline ends are 20 bases apart after V is trimmed by 5 bases and J by 0 bases. The CDR3 measures 17 amino acids from cysteine to phenylalanine. This entry keeps only the CDR3 DNA: 51 bases, framed from base 1. Broad study findings and their caveats: How much clinical and demographic metadata was included differed by source and by participant, and the metadata was provided uncurated.

A word on this clone: Its antigen remains unidentified. Base qualities are not recorded, but no much larger clone differs from it by a single base.

TCRbeta CDR3 regions were amplified from genomic DNA using the immunoSEQ Assay, a bias-controlled multiplex PCR. The authors' analysis ran thus. Nucleated cell counts per sample were estimated from amplification of reference gene primers within the assay. To quantify the absolute abundance of each unique TCRbeta CDR3 rearrangement, sequence reads were collapsed and filtered. For each sample, productive Simpson clonality was calculated as the square root of Simpson's diversity index across productive rearrangements. This immuneACCESS table, as held by TCRdb, lists in-frame sequences with V and J called but not all clones. Of the missing ones, under half trace to an unresolved V gene in checked studies; the others have no known cause. V, J and clone size reflect that table, while D and trimming were determined from the DNA. This sample has approximately 100,000 clones in its table, and around 87% of those were observed once. Jointly, the top ten make up around 10% of the sample.

This sequence uses TRBV7-8 and TRBJ2-7; TRBD1 is perhaps the D gene, given 6 matching bases. This TCR came from a woman aged 25 to 39 with acute or convalescent COVID-19. The sequenced material came from peripheral blood. CDR3 region: CASSPRTDPSSSYEQYF. DNA sequence: TGTGCCAGCAGCCCCCGGACAGACCCTTCGAGCTCCTACGAGCAGTACTTC. The entire variable domain, with the stretches around the CDR3 drawn from the reference TRBV7-8 and TRBJ2-7 proteins, is GAGVSQSPRYKVAKRGQDVALRCDPISGHVSLFWYQQALGQGPEFLTYFQNEAQLDKSGLPSDRFFAERPEGSVSTLKIQRTQQEDSAVYLCASSPRTDPSSSYEQYFGPGTRLTVT.